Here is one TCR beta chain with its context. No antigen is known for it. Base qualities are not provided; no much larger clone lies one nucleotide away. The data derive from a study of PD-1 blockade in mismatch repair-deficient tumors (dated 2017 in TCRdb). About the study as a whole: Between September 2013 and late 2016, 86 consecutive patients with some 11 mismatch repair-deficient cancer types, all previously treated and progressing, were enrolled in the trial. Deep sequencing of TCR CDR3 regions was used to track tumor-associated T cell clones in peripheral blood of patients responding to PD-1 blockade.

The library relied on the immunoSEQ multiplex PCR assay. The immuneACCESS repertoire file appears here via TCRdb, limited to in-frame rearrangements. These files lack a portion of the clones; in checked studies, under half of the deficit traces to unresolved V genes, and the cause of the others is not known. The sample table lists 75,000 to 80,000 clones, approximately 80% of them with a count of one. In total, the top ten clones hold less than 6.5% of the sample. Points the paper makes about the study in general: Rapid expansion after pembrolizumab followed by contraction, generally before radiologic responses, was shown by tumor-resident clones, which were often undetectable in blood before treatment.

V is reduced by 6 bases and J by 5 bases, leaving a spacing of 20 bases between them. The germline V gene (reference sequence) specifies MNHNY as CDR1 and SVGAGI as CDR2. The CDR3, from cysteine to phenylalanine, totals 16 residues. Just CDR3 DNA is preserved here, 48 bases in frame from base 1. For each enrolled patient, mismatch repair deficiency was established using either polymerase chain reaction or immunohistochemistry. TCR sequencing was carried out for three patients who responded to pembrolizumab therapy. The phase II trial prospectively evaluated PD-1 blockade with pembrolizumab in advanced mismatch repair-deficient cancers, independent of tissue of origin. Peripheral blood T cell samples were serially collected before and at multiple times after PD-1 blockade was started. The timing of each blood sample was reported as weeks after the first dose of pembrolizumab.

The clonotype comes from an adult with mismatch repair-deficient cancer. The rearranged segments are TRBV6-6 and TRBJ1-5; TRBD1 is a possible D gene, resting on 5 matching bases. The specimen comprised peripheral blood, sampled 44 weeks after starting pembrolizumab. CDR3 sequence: CASRPPGTAGYQPQHF. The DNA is TGTGCCAGCAGACCTCCCGGGACGGCGGGGTATCAGCCCCAGCATTTT.